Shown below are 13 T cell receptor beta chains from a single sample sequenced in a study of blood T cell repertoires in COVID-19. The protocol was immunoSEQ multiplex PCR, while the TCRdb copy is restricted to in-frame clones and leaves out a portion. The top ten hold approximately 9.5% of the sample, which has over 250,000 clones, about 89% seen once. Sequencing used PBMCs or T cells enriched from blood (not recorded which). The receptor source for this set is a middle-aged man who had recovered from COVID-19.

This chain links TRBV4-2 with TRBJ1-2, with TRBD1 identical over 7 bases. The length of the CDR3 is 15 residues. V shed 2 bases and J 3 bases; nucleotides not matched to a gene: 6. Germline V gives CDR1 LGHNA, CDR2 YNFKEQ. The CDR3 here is CASSQPGQADYGYTF. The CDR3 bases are TGTGCCAGCAGCCAACCCGGACAGGCGGACTATGGCTACACCTTC.

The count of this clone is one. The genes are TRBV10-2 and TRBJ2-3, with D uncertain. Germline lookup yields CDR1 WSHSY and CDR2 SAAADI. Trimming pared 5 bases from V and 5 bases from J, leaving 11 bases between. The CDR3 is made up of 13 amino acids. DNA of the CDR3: TGCGCCAGCAGTAGCGAAGAACTAGATACGCAGTATTTT. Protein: CASSSEELDTQYF.

The chain's CDR3 is CASSLVGTSSYEQYF. CDR3 coding DNA: TGTGCCAGCAGCTTAGTTGGGACATCCTCCTACGAGCAGTACTTC. This chain connects TRBV11-2 to TRBJ2-7; weak D call: TRBD1 (6 bases). CDR1 SGHAT and CDR2 FQNNGV come from the germline V gene. CDR3 size: 15 residues. Trimming took off 1 base at V and 0 bases at J, with 10 bases between the two ends.

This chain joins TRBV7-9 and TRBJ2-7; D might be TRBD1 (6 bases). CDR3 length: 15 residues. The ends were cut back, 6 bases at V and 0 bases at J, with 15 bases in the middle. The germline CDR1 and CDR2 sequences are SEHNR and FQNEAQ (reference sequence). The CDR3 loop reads CASSPRDTLSYEQYF. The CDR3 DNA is TGTGCCAGCAGTCCCCGGGACACCCTCTCCTACGAGCAGTACTTC. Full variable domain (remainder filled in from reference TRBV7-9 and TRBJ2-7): DTGVSQNPRHKITKRGQNVTFRCDPISEHNRLYWYRQTLGQGPEFLTYFQNEAQLEKSRLLSDRFSAERPKGSFSTLEIQRTEQGDSAMYLCASSPRDTLSYEQYFGPGTRLTVT.

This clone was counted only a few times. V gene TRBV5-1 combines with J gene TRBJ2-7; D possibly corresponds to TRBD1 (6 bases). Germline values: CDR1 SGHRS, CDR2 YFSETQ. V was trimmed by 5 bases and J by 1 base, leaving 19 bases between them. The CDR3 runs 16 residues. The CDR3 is CASSRTAQPSSYEQYF. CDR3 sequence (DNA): TGCGCCAGCAGTCGGACAGCCCAACCTAGTTCCTACGAGCAGTACTTC.

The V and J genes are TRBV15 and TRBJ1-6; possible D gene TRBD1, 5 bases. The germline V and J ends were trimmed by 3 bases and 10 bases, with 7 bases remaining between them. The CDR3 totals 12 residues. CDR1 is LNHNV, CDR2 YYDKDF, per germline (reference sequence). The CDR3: CATSRQGSPLHF. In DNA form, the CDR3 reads TGTGCCACCAGCAGGCAGGGATCACCCCTCCACTTT.

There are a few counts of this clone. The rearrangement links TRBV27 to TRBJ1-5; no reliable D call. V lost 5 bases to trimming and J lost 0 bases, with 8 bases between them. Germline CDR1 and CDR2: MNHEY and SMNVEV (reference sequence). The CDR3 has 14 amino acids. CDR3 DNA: TGTGCCAGCAGTGCGACACATAGCAATCAGCCCCAGCATTTT. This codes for CASSATHSNQPQHF.

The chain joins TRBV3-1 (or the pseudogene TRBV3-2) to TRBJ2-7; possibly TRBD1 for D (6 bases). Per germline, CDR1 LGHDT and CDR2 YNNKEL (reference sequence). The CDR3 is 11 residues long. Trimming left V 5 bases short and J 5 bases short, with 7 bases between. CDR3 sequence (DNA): TGTGCCAGCAGCACAGGGCACGAGCAGTACTTC. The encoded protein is CASSTGHEQYF.

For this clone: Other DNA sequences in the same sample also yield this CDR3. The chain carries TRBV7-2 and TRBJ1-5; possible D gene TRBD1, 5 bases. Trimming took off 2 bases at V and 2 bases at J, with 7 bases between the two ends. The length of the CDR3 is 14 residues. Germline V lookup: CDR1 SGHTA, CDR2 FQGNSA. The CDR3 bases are TGTGCCAGCAGCTTACAGGGCGGCAATCAGCCCCAGCATTTT. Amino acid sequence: CASSLQGGNQPQHF.

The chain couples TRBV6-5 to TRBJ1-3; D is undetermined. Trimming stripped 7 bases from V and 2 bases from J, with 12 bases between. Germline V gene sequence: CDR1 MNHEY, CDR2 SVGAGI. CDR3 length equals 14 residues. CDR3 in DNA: TGTGCCAGCAACGGGAGGTGGCCTGGAAACACCATATATTTT. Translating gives CASNGRWPGNTIYF.

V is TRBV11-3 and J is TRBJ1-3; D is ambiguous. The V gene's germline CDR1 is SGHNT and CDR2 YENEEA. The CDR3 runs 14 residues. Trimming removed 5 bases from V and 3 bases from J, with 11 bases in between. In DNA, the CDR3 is TGTGCCAGCAGCCCGGCGGCCGATGGAAACACCATATATTTT. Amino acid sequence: CASSPAADGNTIYF.

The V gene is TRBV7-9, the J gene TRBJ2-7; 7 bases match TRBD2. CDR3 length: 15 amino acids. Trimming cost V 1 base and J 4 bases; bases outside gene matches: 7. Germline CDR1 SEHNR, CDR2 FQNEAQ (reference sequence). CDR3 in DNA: TGTGCCAGCAGCTTAGTGTCCGCGGGGGAGTACGAGCAGTACTTC. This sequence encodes CASSLVSAGEYEQYF.

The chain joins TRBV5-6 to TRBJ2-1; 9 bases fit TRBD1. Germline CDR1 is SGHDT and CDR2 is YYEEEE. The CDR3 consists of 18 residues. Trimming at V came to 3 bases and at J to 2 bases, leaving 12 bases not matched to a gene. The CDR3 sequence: CASSSTTRGQGAYNEQFF. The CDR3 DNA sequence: TGTGCCAGCAGCTCGACTACCCGGGGACAGGGAGCCTACAATGAGCAGTTCTTC.